This passage covers 4 T cell receptor beta chains from one sample sequenced in a study of cytomegalovirus exposure and HLA in healthy donors. The PCR made use of 60 Vbeta and 13 Jbeta primers. Profiling relied on immunoSEQ multiplex PCR, and the TCRdb table lists in-frame clones only, not all of them. The sample yields approximately 46,000 clones, 65% to 80% seen once. Specimen: PBMCs. The receptors were gathered from a young man in good health and CMV-seronegative.

The chain uses TRBV2 and TRBJ1-5, with TRBD1 as a possible D gene (6 bases). This CDR3 contains 13 residues. V was pared by 7 bases and J by 1 base, with 8 bases between. The germline CDR1 and CDR2 sequences are SNHLY and FYNNEI. Here the CDR3 DNA reads TGTGCCAGCAATGGACAGAGCAATCAGCCCCAGCATTTT. This encodes CASNGQSNQPQHF.

The J gene is TRBJ2-7, the V gene TRBV19; 9 bases fit TRBD1. Germline CDR1 reads LNHDA; CDR2 reads SQIVND (reference sequence). Trimming at V came to 7 bases and at J to 1 base, leaving 8 bases not matched to a gene. The length of the CDR3 is 15 residues. The CDR3 DNA sequence: TGTGCCAGTACCGCCGCGGGACAGGGTTCCTACGAGCAGTACTTC. Its protein is CASTAAGQGSYEQYF. Complete variable domain (other parts from reference TRBV19 and TRBJ2-7): DGGITQSPKYLFRKEGQNVTLSCEQNLNHDAMYWYRQDPGQGLRLIYYSQIVNDFQKGDIAEGYSVSREKKESFPLTVTSAQKNPTAFYLCASTAAGQGSYEQYFGPGTRLTVT.

This clone came up a few times. V and J are TRBV30 and TRBJ2-7; weak D call: TRBD2 (6 bases). CDR3 length: 14 amino acids. Trimming shortened V by 0 bases and J by 0 bases, and 9 bases separated the two germline ends. Germline V gene data show CDR1 as GTSNPN and CDR2 as SVGIG (reference sequence). The CDR3 region is CAWSVLGGSYEQYF. The CDR3 nucleotides read TGTGCCTGGAGTGTACTCGGGGGCTCCTACGAGCAGTACTTC.

The J gene is TRBJ1-2, the V gene TRBV27; 7 bases align to TRBD1. Germline V CDR1 and CDR2: MNHEY, SMNVEV (reference sequence). The trim removed 5 bases at V and 4 bases at J, leaving 7 bases unmatched. This CDR3 has 14 residues. The CDR3 DNA is TGTGCCAGCAGTCTCACTGCAGGGGGCTATGGCTACACCTTC. Amino acid sequence: CASSLTAGGYGYTF.